The 16 T cell receptor beta chains presented below share a single source sample, sequenced in a study of graft-versus-host responses after intestinal transplantation. The data were produced by immunoSEQ multiplex PCR, yet TCRdb's version contains in-frame clones alone and is incomplete. In the table there are some 40,000 clones, 75% to 95% of which are singletons. The sequenced sample was PBMCs, obtained around 320 days after intestinal transplant. These TCRs come from a human patient who received an intestinal transplant, so some T cells may come from the graft donor.

The V gene is TRBV29-1, the J gene TRBJ2-5; maybe TRBD2 (7 bases). The CDR3 is 13 amino acids. The ends were cut back, 8 bases at V and 4 bases at J, with 17 bases in the middle. Germline V gene data show CDR1 as SQVTM and CDR2 as ANQGSEA. The CDR3: CSHGGGEGETQYF. DNA for the CDR3: TGCAGCCATGGGGGGGGCGAGGGAGAGACCCAGTACTTC.

V usage is TRBV5-1 and J usage is TRBJ2-3; 8 nucleotides match TRBD1. Germline V CDR1 and CDR2: SGHRS, YFSETQ. V shed 3 bases and J 5 bases; nucleotides not matched to a gene: 8. This CDR3 region has 15 residues. CDR3 loop: CASSYTTGGVDTQYF. For the CDR3, the DNA is TGCGCCAGCAGCTACACTACAGGGGGTGTAGATACGCAGTATTTT. Drawing the rest from reference TRBV5-1 and TRBJ2-3, the complete variable domain is KAGVTQTPRYLIKTRGQQVTLSCSPISGHRSVSWYQQTPGQGLQFLFEYFSETQRNKGNFPGRFSGRQFSNSRSEMNVSTLELGDSALYLCASSYTTGGVDTQYFGPGTRLTVL.

The gene calls are TRBV7-9 and TRBJ1-1; a weak D match, TRBD1 (5 bases). The CDR3 is made up of 14 amino acids. Looked up from germline, CDR1 is SEHNR and CDR2 is FQNEAQ (reference sequence). V was pared by 2 bases and J by 10 bases, with 17 bases between. The DNA for the CDR3 is TGTGCCAGCAGCTTACAAGGGGCGAGGTCAGGAGCTTTCTTT. Protein: CASSLQGARSGAFF.

This chain links TRBV28 with TRBJ2-7, with 10 bases aligning to TRBD1. Germline lookup yields CDR1 MDHEN and CDR2 SYDVKM. This CDR3 is 14 amino acids long. The junction had 2 bases not matched to a gene; V was cut back by 4 bases and J by 2 bases. CDR3 protein: CASSSGTGAYEQYF. CDR3 nucleotide sequence: TGTGCCAGCAGTTCCGGGACAGGGGCCTACGAGCAGTACTTC.

This rearrangement joins TRBV6-5 to TRBJ2-7; D not certain. The V end lost 6 bases, the J end lost 2 bases, and 17 bases lay between the germline ends. This CDR3 comprises 15 residues. Germline V CDR1 and CDR2: MNHEY, SVGAGI. The CDR3 here is CASRFQLGGAYEQYF. CDR3 DNA sequence: TGTGCCAGCAGGTTCCAATTGGGCGGTGCCTACGAGCAGTACTTC.

V usage is TRBV5-1 and J usage is TRBJ1-1, with no clear D. CDR3 length: 15 residues. Trimming took off 1 base at V and 1 base at J, with 11 bases between the two ends. CDR1 is SGHRS, CDR2 YFSETQ, per germline. The CDR3, as DNA: TGCGCCAGCAGCTTGCGAGTGGCCGGGAACACTGAAGCTTTCTTT. It codes for CASSLRVAGNTEAFF. Based on the CDR3 plus reference TRBV5-1 and TRBJ1-1, the full variable domain is KAGVTQTPRYLIKTRGQQVTLSCSPISGHRSVSWYQQTPGQGLQFLFEYFSETQRNKGNFPGRFSGRQFSNSRSEMNVSTLELGDSALYLCASSLRVAGNTEAFFGQGTRLTVV.

J is TRBJ2-7 and V is TRBV5-1; tentatively, D is TRBD2 (6 bases). Germline CDR1 SGHRS, CDR2 YFSETQ. V was pared by 4 bases and J by 1 base, with 15 bases between. The CDR3 is made up of 15 amino acids. CDR3 protein: CASSPEWRASYEQYF. CDR3 nucleotide sequence: TGCGCCAGCAGCCCCGAGTGGAGGGCATCCTACGAGCAGTACTTC.

This chain links TRBV30 with TRBJ2-7, with a weak D call TRBD1 (5 bases). CDR1 is GTSNPN and CDR2 is SVGIG in the germline V gene (reference sequence). V was clipped by 0 bases and J by 4 bases, with 13 bases between them. The CDR3 covers 14 residues. The CDR3 region has the DNA TGTGCCTGGAGTGTGGATAGCAGGGATTACGAGCAGTACTTC. Amino acids: CAWSVDSRDYEQYF.

This clone was observed once. The V gene is TRBV12-2, the J gene TRBJ2-7; the D call TRBD1 from the table was never checked on the DNA. TRBV12-2 counts as a pseudogene. The CDR3 is 16 residues long. In DNA, the CDR3 is TGTGCAAGTCGTACCCCCGGGACAGGGAAAGACTACGAGCAGTACTTC. It codes for CASRTPGTGKDYEQYF.

The chain is built from TRBV4-1 and TRBJ1-1; D is perhaps TRBD1 (5 bases). The CDR3 has 13 amino acids. The germline CDR1 and CDR2 sequences are MGHRA and YSYEKL. V was clipped by 3 bases and J by 7 bases, with 12 bases between them. The CDR3 region is CASSQSPGYEAFF. The CDR3 nucleotides read TGCGCCAGCAGCCAGTCCCCAGGGTATGAAGCTTTCTTT.

The rearrangement uses TRBV6-5 and TRBJ1-4, with D maybe TRBD1 (5 bases). Germline CDR1 and CDR2: MNHEY and SVGAGI. The CDR3 is 16 residues long. V lost 2 bases and J 0 bases, leaving 10 bases between the germline ends. CDR3 DNA: TGTGCCAGCAGTTACGGGGACCGTTCAACTAATGAAAAACTGTTTTTT. Its protein product is CASSYGDRSTNEKLFF.

The chain uses TRBV4-1 and TRBJ1-2; TRBD1 aligns across 7 bases. V lost 6 bases to trimming and J lost 1 base; unmatched junction nucleotides: 17. CDR3 length: 18 residues. Looked up from germline, CDR1 is MGHRA and CDR2 is YSYEKL. DNA for the CDR3: TGCGCCAGCAGTCGAGTGGGGGTTCGCCAGGGGGGTAACTATGGCTACACCTTC. Protein product: CASSRVGVRQGGNYGYTF.

The V and J genes are TRBV29-1 and TRBJ2-2; weak D call: TRBD1 (6 bases). The CDR3 sequence is 14 residues long. Trimming left V 3 bases short and J 2 bases short, with 10 bases between. CDR1 is SQVTM, CDR2 ANQGSEA, per germline. The CDR3 loop is CSVDRGRNTGELFF. CDR3 bases: TGCAGCGTTGATAGGGGGAGAAACACCGGGGAGCTGTTTTTT.

With respect to this clone: Germline is not matched at one junction end, which may reflect a read error. The chain carries TRBV4-1 and TRBJ2-2; 8 bases are a match to TRBD2. Germline V CDR1 and CDR2: MGHRA, YSYEKL. This CDR3 spans 14 amino acids. CDR3 bases: TGCGCCAGCAGGCAAGCGGGGGTCCCCGGGGAGCTGTTTTTT. As protein: CASRQAGVPGELFF.

The rearrangement uses TRBV29-1 and TRBJ2-3; 11 bases agree with TRBD2. Germline CDR1 is SQVTM and CDR2 is ANQGSEA. The CDR3 has 13 amino acids. The ends lost 5 bases at V and 5 bases at J; junction bases unmatched: 3. CDR3 amino acids: CSVLAGGEDTQYF. The CDR3 DNA reads TGCAGCGTTTTAGCGGGAGGGGAAGATACGCAGTATTTT.

The chain recombines TRBV5-1 with TRBJ2-7, with TRBD1 as a possible D gene (6 bases). Trimming took 0 bases from V and 9 from J, leaving 13 bases between them. Germline lookup yields CDR1 SGHRS and CDR2 YFSETQ. The CDR3 consists of 13 residues. This chain's CDR3 is CASSLGQASLQYF. CDR3 coding DNA: TGCGCCAGCAGCTTGGGACAGGCCTCCCTGCAGTACTTC.